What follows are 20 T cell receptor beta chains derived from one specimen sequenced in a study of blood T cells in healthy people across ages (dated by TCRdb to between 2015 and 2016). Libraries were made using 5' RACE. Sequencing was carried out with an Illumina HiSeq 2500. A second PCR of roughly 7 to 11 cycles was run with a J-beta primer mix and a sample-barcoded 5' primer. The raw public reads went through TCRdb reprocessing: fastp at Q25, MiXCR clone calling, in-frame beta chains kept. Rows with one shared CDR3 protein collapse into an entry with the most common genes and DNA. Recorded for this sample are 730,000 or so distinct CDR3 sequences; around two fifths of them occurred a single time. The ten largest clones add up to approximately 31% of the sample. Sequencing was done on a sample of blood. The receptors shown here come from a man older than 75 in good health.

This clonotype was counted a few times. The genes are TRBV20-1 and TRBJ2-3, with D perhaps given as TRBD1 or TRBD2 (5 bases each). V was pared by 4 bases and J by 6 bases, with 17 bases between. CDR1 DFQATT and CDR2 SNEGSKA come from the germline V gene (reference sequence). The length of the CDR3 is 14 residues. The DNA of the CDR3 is TGCAGTGCTACCTGGGACCGGAGAGGGGATACGCAGTATTTT. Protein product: CSATWDRRGDTQYF.

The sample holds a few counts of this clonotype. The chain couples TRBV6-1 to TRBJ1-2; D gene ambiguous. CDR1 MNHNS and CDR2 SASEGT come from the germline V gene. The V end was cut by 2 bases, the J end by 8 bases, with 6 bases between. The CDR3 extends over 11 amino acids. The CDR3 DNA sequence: TGTGCCAGCAGTGAACTGCGGGGCTACACCTTC. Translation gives CASSELRGYTF.

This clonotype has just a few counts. This CDR3 is CSARDFGLAGGPGRETQYF. CDR3 bases: TGCAGTGCTAGAGATTTCGGACTAGCGGGGGGGCCAGGAAGAGAGACCCAGTACTTC. The chain couples TRBV20-1 to TRBJ2-5; TRBD2 matches at 15 bases. CDR1 and CDR2 (germline): DFQATT, SNEGSKA (reference sequence). This CDR3 is 19 amino acids long. J was trimmed by 4 bases and V by 0 bases; bases with no gene match: 12.

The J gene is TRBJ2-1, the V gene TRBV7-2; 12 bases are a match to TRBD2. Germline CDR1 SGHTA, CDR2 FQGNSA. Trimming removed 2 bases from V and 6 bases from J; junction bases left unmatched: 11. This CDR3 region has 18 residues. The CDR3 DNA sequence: TGTGCCAGCAGCTTAATTTATAGGACTAGCGGGAAAGGCAATGAGCAGTTCTTC. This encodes CASSLIYRTSGKGNEQFF.

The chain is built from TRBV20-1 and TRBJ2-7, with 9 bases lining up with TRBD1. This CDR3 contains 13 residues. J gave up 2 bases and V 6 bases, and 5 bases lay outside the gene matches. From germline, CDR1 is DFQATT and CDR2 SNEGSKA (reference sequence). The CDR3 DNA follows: TGCAGTGCCAAGGGACAGGGTCCCTACGAGCAGTACTTC. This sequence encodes CSAKGQGPYEQYF.

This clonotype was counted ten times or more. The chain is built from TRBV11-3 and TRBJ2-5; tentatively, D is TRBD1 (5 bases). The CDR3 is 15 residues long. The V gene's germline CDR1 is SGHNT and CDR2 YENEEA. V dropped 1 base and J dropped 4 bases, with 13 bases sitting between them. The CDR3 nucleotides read TGTGCCAGCAGCTTAGGTCCAGGGTCTGTAGAGACCCAGTACTTC. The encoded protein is CASSLGPGSVETQYF.

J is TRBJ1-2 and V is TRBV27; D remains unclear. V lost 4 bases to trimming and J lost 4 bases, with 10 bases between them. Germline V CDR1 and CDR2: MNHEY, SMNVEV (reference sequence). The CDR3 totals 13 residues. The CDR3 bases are TGTGCCAGCAGTTCCCGAGCGGCCTATGGCTACACCTTC. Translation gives CASSSRAAYGYTF.

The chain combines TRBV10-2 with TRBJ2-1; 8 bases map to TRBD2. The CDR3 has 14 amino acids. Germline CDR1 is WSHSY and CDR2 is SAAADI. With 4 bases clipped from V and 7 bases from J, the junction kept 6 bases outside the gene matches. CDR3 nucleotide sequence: TGCGCCAGCAGTGTGACCGGGAGGGTTAATGAGCAGTTCTTC. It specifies CASSVTGRVNEQFF.

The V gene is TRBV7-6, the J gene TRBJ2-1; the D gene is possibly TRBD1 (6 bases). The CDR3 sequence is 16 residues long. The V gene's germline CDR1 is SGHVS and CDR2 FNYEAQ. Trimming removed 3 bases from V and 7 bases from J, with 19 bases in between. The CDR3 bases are TGTGCCAGCAGCTTGGGATACAGGGAATTGGGGAATGAGCAGTTCTTC. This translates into CASSLGYRELGNEQFF.

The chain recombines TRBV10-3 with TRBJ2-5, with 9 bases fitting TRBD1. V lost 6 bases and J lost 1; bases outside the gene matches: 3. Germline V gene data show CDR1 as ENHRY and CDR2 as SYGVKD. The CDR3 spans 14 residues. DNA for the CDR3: TGTGCCATCAGCGGGGGACAGGGCCAAGAGACCCAGTACTTC. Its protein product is CAISGGQGQETQYF.

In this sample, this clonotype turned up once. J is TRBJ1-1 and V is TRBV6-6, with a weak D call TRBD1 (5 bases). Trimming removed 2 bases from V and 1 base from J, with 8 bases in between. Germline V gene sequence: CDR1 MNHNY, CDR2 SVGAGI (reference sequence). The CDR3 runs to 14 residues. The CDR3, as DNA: TGTGCCAGCAGTTACCAGGGAGCGAACACTGAAGCTTTCTTT. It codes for CASSYQGANTEAFF.

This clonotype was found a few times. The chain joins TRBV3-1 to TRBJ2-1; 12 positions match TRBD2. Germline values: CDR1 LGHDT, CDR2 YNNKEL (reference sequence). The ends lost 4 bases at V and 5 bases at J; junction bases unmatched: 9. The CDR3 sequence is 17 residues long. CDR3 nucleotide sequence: TGTGCCAGCAGCCGACTAGCGGGAGATTATCCAGACAATGAGCAGTTCTTC. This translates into CASSRLAGDYPDNEQFF.

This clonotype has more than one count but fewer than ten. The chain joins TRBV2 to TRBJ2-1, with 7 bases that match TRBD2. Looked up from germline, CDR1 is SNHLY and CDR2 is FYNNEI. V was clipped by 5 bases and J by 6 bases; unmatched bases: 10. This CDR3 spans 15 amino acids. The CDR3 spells CASSSSGALGNEQFF. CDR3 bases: TGTGCCAGCAGTTCGAGCGGGGCCTTGGGCAATGAGCAGTTCTTC.

DNA of the CDR3: TGTGCCAGCAGGGAACAGGATGGTGGCACAGATACGCAGTATTTT. It specifies CASREQDGGTDTQYF. The chain employs TRBV4-2 and TRBJ2-3, with D perhaps TRBD1 (5 bases). Germline V lookup: CDR1 LGHNA, CDR2 YNFKEQ. The CDR3 totals 15 residues. V shed 6 bases and J shed 1 base, with 14 bases lying between them.

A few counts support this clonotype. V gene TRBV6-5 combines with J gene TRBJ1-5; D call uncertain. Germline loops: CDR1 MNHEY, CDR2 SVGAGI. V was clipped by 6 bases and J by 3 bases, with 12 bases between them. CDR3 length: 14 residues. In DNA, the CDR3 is TGTGCCAGCAGCCTGGGGAGTACCAATCAGCCCCAGCATTTT. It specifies CASSLGSTNQPQHF.

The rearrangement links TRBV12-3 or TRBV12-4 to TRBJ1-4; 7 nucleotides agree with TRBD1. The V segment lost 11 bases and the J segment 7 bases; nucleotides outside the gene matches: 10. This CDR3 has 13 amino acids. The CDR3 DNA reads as TGTGCCGGCCGGACAGGCCCAAGTGAAAAACTGTTTTTT. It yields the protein CAGRTGPSEKLFF.

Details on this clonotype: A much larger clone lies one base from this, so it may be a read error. Here the CDR3 reads CSARDPGRATDTQYF. CDR3 bases: TGCAGTGCTAGAGATCCAGGGAGGGCCACAGATACGCAGTATTTT. The chain has TRBV20-1 and TRBJ2-3; TRBD2 aligns across 7 bases. This CDR3 has 15 amino acids. Germline CDR1 is DFQATT and CDR2 is SNEGSKA (reference sequence). With V trimmed by 0 bases and J by 2 bases, 5 bases remained unmatched.

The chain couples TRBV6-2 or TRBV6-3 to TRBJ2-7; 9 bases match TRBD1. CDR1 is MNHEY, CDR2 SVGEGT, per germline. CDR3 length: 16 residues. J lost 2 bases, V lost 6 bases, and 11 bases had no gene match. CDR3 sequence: CASSRITGTGTYEQYF. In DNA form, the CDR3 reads TGTGCCAGCAGCCGGATTACCGGGACAGGGACCTACGAGCAGTACTTC.

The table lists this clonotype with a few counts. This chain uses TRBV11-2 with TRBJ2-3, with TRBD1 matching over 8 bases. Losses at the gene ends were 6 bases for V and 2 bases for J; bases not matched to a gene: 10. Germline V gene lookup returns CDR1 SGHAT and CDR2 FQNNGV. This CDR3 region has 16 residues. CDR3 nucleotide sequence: TGTGCCAGCAGTCCGACGATGGGACAGGACACAGATACGCAGTATTTT. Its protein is CASSPTMGQDTDTQYF.

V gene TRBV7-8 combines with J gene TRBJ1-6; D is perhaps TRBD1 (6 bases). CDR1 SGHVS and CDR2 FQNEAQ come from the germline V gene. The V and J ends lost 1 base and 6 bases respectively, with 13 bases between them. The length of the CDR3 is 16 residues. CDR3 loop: CASSLESSGVNSPLHF. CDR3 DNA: TGTGCCAGCAGCTTAGAGTCGTCAGGGGTTAATTCACCCCTCCACTTT.